This T cell receptor (beta chain) originates from a study of cytomegalovirus exposure and HLA in healthy donors. Vbeta (60) and Jbeta (13) primers were used in the PCR. Some clones are missing from TCRdb's copy, which holds only in-frame ones; the method was immunoSEQ multiplex PCR. Here the sample spans about 88,000 clones, approximately 90% being singletons. Study-level findings and limits: An apparent linkage of common viral pathogens to several of the most significant clusters emerged in a later analysis.

Details on this clone: Its antigen is unknown.

Germline assignment: CDR1 SGHTA and CDR2 FQGNSA. J lost 4 bases, V lost 0 bases, and 8 bases had no gene match. This CDR3 has 17 amino acids. Sequenced input: PBMCs. The clonotype comes from a man aged 18-30 years in good health and CMV-seronegative. The gene calls are TRBV7-2 and TRBJ2-1, with TRBD2 matching 8 bases. In DNA form, the CDR3 reads TGTGCCAGCAGCTTAGCAGTTCCAGCGGGAGCTTACAATGAGCAGTTCTTC. It encodes CASSLAVPAGAYNEQFF.